A single sample is the source of the 17 T cell receptor beta chains below, sequenced in a study of control samples from healthy donors and cancer patients. Profiling relied on immunoSEQ multiplex PCR, and the TCRdb table lists in-frame clones only, not all of them. The sample comprises about 180,000 clones, 85% to 90% of which are singletons, and approximately 1.4% rests with the top ten. The sequenced sample consisted of blood. The receptors were sampled from a woman aged 45-65 years in good health.

The rearrangement links TRBV9 to TRBJ1-6, with D tentatively TRBD1 (6 bases). CDR3 length: 16 amino acids. Trimming cost V 7 bases and J 13 bases, with 27 bases left between them. Per the germline V gene, CDR1 is SGDLS and CDR2 is YYNGEE. The CDR3 coding sequence is TGTGCCAGCGATAAAGAGGGGGTGGCAGGGCTTCTCCCCCTCCACTTT. Residues: CASDKEGVAGLLPLHF.

This chain uses TRBV2 with TRBJ1-4; D not resolved. Germline values: CDR1 SNHLY, CDR2 FYNNEI. The CDR3 has 14 residues. With 8 bases removed from V and 4 bases from J, the gap between germline ends came to 14 bases. CDR3 DNA: TGTGCCAGCGTAGGGAGGGTTCTTAATGAAAAACTGTTTTTT. As protein: CASVGRVLNEKLFF.

This sequence joins TRBV28 and TRBJ1-2, with D unclear. CDR1 is MDHEN, CDR2 SYDVKM, per germline. V was cut by 4 bases and J by 6 bases, with 6 bases left in between. The CDR3 contains 11 residues. CDR3 coding DNA: TGTGCCAGCAGTTGGGGAAATGGCTACACCTTC. Amino acids: CASSWGNGYTF.

This chain links TRBV19 with TRBJ1-5; TRBD1 aligns across 7 bases. CDR1 and CDR2 from the germline V gene are LNHDA and SQIVND (reference sequence). V lost 6 bases to trimming and J lost 3 bases; unmatched junction nucleotides: 5. The CDR3 loop spans 14 amino acids. CDR3 DNA sequence: TGTGCCAGTAGCAAGACAGGGAACAATCAGCCCCAGCATTTT. It yields the protein CASSKTGNNQPQHF.

This chain joins TRBV7-3 and TRBJ2-1, with D possibly matching TRBD1 (6 bases). The CDR3 sequence is 15 residues long. V was cut by 5 bases and J by 12 bases, with 23 bases left in between. CDR1 is SGHTA, CDR2 FQGTGA, per germline. For the CDR3, the DNA is TGTGCCAGCAGCAATACAGGGAACTTTGGAGATGGGCAGTTCTTC. It translates to CASSNTGNFGDGQFF.

The chain couples TRBV3-1 (or the pseudogene TRBV3-2) to TRBJ1-1; D is possibly TRBD1 (6 bases). This CDR3 has 14 residues. Trimming pared 2 bases from V and 4 bases from J, leaving 11 bases between. Per the germline V gene, CDR1 is LGHDT and CDR2 is YNNKEL (reference sequence). In DNA form, the CDR3 reads TGTGCCAGCAGCCAATCCTACAGGGTCACTGAAGCTTTCTTT. Translated, it gives CASSQSYRVTEAFF.

The chain employs TRBV5-6 and TRBJ2-7; D is possibly TRBD2 (6 bases). Deletions cut 4 bases from V and 6 bases from J, with 20 bases between. Germline V gene lookup returns CDR1 SGHDT and CDR2 YYEEEE. The CDR3 spans 15 residues. The CDR3 loop is CASSVLGGTPAEQYF. Here the CDR3 DNA reads TGTGCCAGCAGCGTCCTCGGGGGAACGCCTGCCGAGCAGTACTTC.

The chain joins TRBV7-8 to TRBJ1-2; TRBD1 might be the D (6 bases). Trimming shortened V by 0 bases and J by 8 bases, and 19 bases separated the two germline ends. The CDR3 is 16 amino acids. Germline CDR1 is SGHVS and CDR2 is FQNEAQ. The CDR3, as DNA: TGTGCCAGCAGCTTAGCCCGCGTGGACAGCCTGGGAGGCTACACCTTC. Its translation: CASSLARVDSLGGYTF.

V is TRBV24-1 and J is TRBJ2-1; TRBD1 agrees at 8 bases. The CDR3 has 14 residues. CDR1 is KGHDR, CDR2 SFDVKD, per germline. The V and J ends lost 8 bases and 8 bases, in that order; junction bases with no gene match: 10. Here the CDR3 DNA reads TGTGCCACCATGGGACAGGATAGTCTCGATGAGCAGTTCTTC. Residues: CATMGQDSLDEQFF.

The rearrangement links TRBV5-1 to TRBJ1-3; D gene unclear. This CDR3 comprises 13 residues. The V end lost 6 bases, the J end lost 0 bases, and 7 bases lay between the germline ends. CDR1 is SGHRS and CDR2 is YFSETQ in the germline V gene. The CDR3 sequence: CASTSLSGNTIYF. For the CDR3, the DNA is TGCGCCAGCACCAGTCTCTCTGGAAACACCATATATTTT.

This clone appeared once. The chain has TRBV5-6 and TRBJ1-5; D unclear. The germline CDR1 and CDR2 sequences are SGHDT and YYEEEE. V lost 3 bases and J lost 1, with 8 bases in between. The CDR3 length is 14 residues. The CDR3 region has the DNA TGTGCCAGCAGCTATGCACGGAGCAATCAGCCCCAGCATTTT. This translates into CASSYARSNQPQHF.

The CDR3 coding sequence is TGTGCCAGTAGTCCTCGACAGGGGAGCTATGGCTACACCTTC. This gives the protein CASSPRQGSYGYTF. The chain is built from TRBV19 and TRBJ1-2, with 8 bases lining up with TRBD1. Germline V lookup: CDR1 LNHDA, CDR2 SQIVND (reference sequence). CDR3 length equals 14 residues. The ends lost 5 bases at V and 4 bases at J; junction bases unmatched: 6.

The CDR3 nucleotides are TGTGCCAGCACCGCGGACCGGGTCCAGTACTTC. This codes for CASTADRVQYF. The chain links TRBV7-2 to TRBJ2-5, with D unclear. Looked up from germline, CDR1 is SGHTA and CDR2 is FQGNSA. Trimming removed 7 bases at V and 10 bases at J, with 13 bases between. The length of the CDR3 is 11 residues.

This chain connects TRBV7-8 to TRBJ1-1; D ambiguous. The CDR3 totals 15 residues. From germline, CDR1 is SGHVS and CDR2 FQNEAQ. V shed 2 bases and J shed 0 bases, with 10 bases lying between them. The CDR3, as DNA: TGTGCCAGCAGCTTAAGGGAAGTAATGAACACTGAAGCTTTCTTT. Translating it yields CASSLREVMNTEAFF.

V is TRBV6-5 and J is TRBJ2-2; the D is unclear. Germline values: CDR1 MNHEY, CDR2 SVGAGI. V gave up 8 bases and J gave up 1 base, with 8 bases separating them. This CDR3 is built from 13 residues. The DNA for the CDR3 is TGTGCCAGCCTCTCACGGAACACCGGGGAGCTGTTTTTT. Its protein is CASLSRNTGELFF.

This clone was seen a single time. This rearrangement joins TRBV29-1 to TRBJ2-4; a possible D gene is TRBD1 (5 bases). CDR3 length equals 15 residues. Germline V CDR1 and CDR2: SQVTM, ANQGSEA. Trimming left V 7 bases short and J 0 bases short, with 16 bases between. The DNA of the CDR3 is TGCAGCGCTACAGGAGAGCAGCTAGCCAAAAACATTCAGTACTTC. Translated, it gives CSATGEQLAKNIQYF. The full variable domain, in which reference TRBV29-1 and TRBJ2-4 provide the parts outside the CDR3, is SAVISQKPSRDICQRGTSLTIQCQVDSQVTMMFWYRQQPGQSLTLIATANQGSEATYESGFVIDKFPISRPNLTFSTLTVSNMSPEDSSIYLCSATGEQLAKNIQYFGAGTRLSVL.

This chain connects TRBV10-3 to TRBJ1-2; 10 positions match TRBD1. Germline-derived CDR1 and CDR2 are ENHRY and SYGVKD. The ends lost 2 bases at V and 4 bases at J; junction bases unmatched: 4. The CDR3 covers 15 residues. Here the CDR3 DNA reads TGTGCCATCAGTGAGGACAGGGGGCTAGGCTATGGCTACACCTTC. It is translated as CAISEDRGLGYGYTF.